The 32 T cell receptor beta chains reported below all come from one sample, sequenced in a study of T cell repertoires in cytomegalovirus infection. Using its own MiXCR run on the reads, TCRdb lists one record per CDR3 protein. The sample has 100,000 or so distinct CDR3 sequences, 16% seen once; the top ten hold around 8.5%. Material for sequencing was PBMCs. These receptors were taken from a human donor in good health (CMV status not recorded). Some clones in this sample may be carry-over from other donors' samples.

To note about this clonotype: A junction end diverges from the germline sequence, so it may reflect a read error. This chain uses TRBV28 with TRBJ1-1, with D unclear. The CDR3 length is 11 residues. Germline assignment: CDR1 MDHEN and CDR2 SYDVKM. DNA of the CDR3: TGTGCCAGCAGTTATCAGGATGAAACTTTCTTT. It is translated as CASSYQDETFF.

The rearrangement links TRBV19 to TRBJ1-1; 9 bases are a match to TRBD1. CDR1 and CDR2 (germline): LNHDA, SQIVND (reference sequence). The CDR3 runs to 15 residues. J lost 6 bases, V lost 3 bases, and 8 bases had no gene match. The CDR3 protein is CASSIRRDRAPEAFF. For the CDR3, the DNA is TGTGCCAGTAGTATCAGACGGGACAGGGCCCCTGAAGCTTTCTTT.

V gene TRBV2 combines with J gene TRBJ2-1, with D possibly TRBD1 on 6 matching bases. V was cut by 10 bases and J by 0 bases, with 19 bases left in between. The CDR3 consists of 16 residues. The germline V gene encodes CDR1 SNHLY and CDR2 FYNNEI. CDR3 coding DNA: TGTGCCAAGCGGACAGAGTCAAAACACTCCTACAATGAGCAGTTCTTC. It specifies CAKRTESKHSYNEQFF.

Notes on this clonotype: With a much larger clone just one base away, this may be a read error. The chain uses TRBV7-2 and TRBJ1-1, with D maybe TRBD1 (6 bases). This CDR3 has 13 residues. CDR1 is SGHTA, CDR2 FQGNSA, per germline. In nucleotides, the CDR3 is TGTGCCAGCAGTGATGGGACATTCACTGGAGCTTTCTTT. It translates to CASSDGTFTGAFF.

This clonotype was seen many times. The rearrangement joins TRBV7-2 to TRBJ2-3, with 9 positions matching TRBD1. This CDR3 comprises 15 residues. The J segment lost 3 bases and the V segment lost 1 base, leaving 2 bases of the junction unmatched. Germline CDR1 reads SGHTA; CDR2 reads FQGNSA. CDR3 region: CASSLGGQGTDTQYF. The CDR3 nucleotides read TGTGCCAGCAGCTTAGGGGGACAGGGAACAGATACGCAGTATTTT.

This clonotype has at least ten counts. The gene calls are TRBV7-3 and TRBJ1-1; D is ambiguous. Germline-derived CDR1 and CDR2 are SGHTA and FQGTGA. This CDR3 spans 13 amino acids. V was shortened by 2 bases and J by 3 bases, with 7 bases between the two germline ends. The CDR3 region has the DNA TGTGCCAGCAGCTTACGATCGGACACTGAAGCTTTCTTT. Translating it yields CASSLRSDTEAFF.

At least ten counts were recorded for this clonotype. The CDR3 here is CRGQWGISTEAFF. The CDR3 bases are TGCAGGGGACAGTGGGGGATCAGCACTGAAGCTTTCTTT. The chain uses TRBV20-1 and TRBJ1-1, with TRBD1 matching 7 bases. Germline assignment: CDR1 DFQATT and CDR2 SNEGSKA (reference sequence). This CDR3 spans 13 amino acids.

This chain links TRBV7-6 with TRBJ1-3, with 7 bases fitting TRBD1. J gave up 4 bases and V 4 bases, and 10 bases lay outside the gene matches. Germline V gene data show CDR1 as SGHVS and CDR2 as FNYEAQ. The CDR3 spans 16 residues. The CDR3 spells CASSSEAGGRGNTIYF. In DNA, the CDR3 is TGTGCCAGCAGCTCGGAGGCAGGGGGTCGCGGAAACACCATATATTTT.

This clonotype came up many times. The chain uses TRBV7-9 and TRBJ2-7; D uncertain. V shed 5 bases and J shed 3 bases, with 11 bases lying between them. Germline CDR1 and CDR2: SEHNR and FQNEAQ (reference sequence). This CDR3 has 13 amino acids. The CDR3 reads CASSVIIDYEQYF. CDR3 nucleotides: TGTGCCAGCAGCGTTATCATAGACTACGAGCAGTACTTC. Based on the CDR3 plus reference TRBV7-9 and TRBJ2-7, the full variable domain is DTGVSQNPRHKITKRGQNVTFRCDPISEHNRLYWYRQTLGQGPEFLTYFQNEAQLEKSRLLSDRFSAERPKGSFSTLEIQRTEQGDSAMYLCASSVIIDYEQYFGPGTRLTVT.

This chain joins TRBV5-4 and TRBJ2-1; TRBD1 might be the D (6 bases). Germline CDR1 is SGHNT and CDR2 is YYREEE (reference sequence). The CDR3 is 15 residues long. Deletions cut 0 bases from V and 1 base from J, with 8 bases between. Here the CDR3 DNA reads TGTGCCAGCAGCTTGGACAGGGTATCCTACAATGAGCAGTTCTTC. Protein product: CASSLDRVSYNEQFF. Drawing the rest from reference TRBV5-4 and TRBJ2-1, the complete variable domain is ETGVTQSPTHLIKTRGQQVTLRCSSQSGHNTVSWYQQALGQGPQFIFQYYREEENGRGNFPPRFSGLQFPNYSSELNVNALELDDSALYLCASSLDRVSYNEQFFGPGTRLTVL.

This clonotype was seen repeatedly, ten times or more. This chain connects TRBV12-3 or TRBV12-4 to TRBJ1-3; 8 nucleotides match TRBD1. V gave up 3 bases and J gave up 7 bases; unmatched junction bases: 5. The CDR3 is 14 amino acids. CDR3 DNA: TGTGCCAGCAGTTTTAGGACAGGGAGCAACACCATATATTTT. Translation gives CASSFRTGSNTIYF.

This clonotype was seen repeatedly, ten times or more. The chain joins TRBV20-1 to TRBJ1-2; D is perhaps TRBD1 (5 bases). Germline lookup yields CDR1 DFQATT and CDR2 SNEGSKA (reference sequence). This CDR3 spans 14 amino acids. With 3 bases removed from V and 8 bases from J, the gap between germline ends came to 19 bases. CDR3 nucleotides: TGCAGTGCTAGCCCCGAGCTCGGGGCGCGGGGCTACACCTTC. It is translated as CSASPELGARGYTF.

This chain uses TRBV7-2 with TRBJ2-4; D perhaps matches TRBD1 (5 bases). CDR3 length: 14 residues. Trimming removed 1 base at V and 7 bases at J, with 11 bases between. Germline assignment: CDR1 SGHTA and CDR2 FQGNSA. The CDR3 sequence is CASSLEGIRNIQYF. The CDR3 DNA sequence: TGTGCCAGCAGCTTAGAGGGGATAAGGAACATTCAGTACTTC.

This clonotype has just a few counts. This sequence joins TRBV29-1 and TRBJ1-1; maybe TRBD1 (6 bases). Per germline, CDR1 SQVTM and CDR2 ANQGSEA. V dropped 4 bases and J dropped 1 base, with 16 bases sitting between them. This CDR3 has 15 amino acids. CDR3 DNA: TGCAGCGTTGGGGGGAGGGACAACGCGAACACTGAAGCTTTCTTT. Its protein product is CSVGGRDNANTEAFF.

This clonotype was seen a handful of times. V is TRBV29-1 and J is TRBJ2-5; D not resolved. This CDR3 is built from 13 residues. The V end was cut by 1 base, the J end by 2 bases, with 8 bases between. Germline-derived CDR1 and CDR2 are SQVTM and ANQGSEA. The CDR3 region is CSVEVPEQETQYF. CDR3 nucleotides: TGCAGCGTTGAAGTGCCCGAACAAGAGACCCAGTACTTC.

This clonotype has more than one count but fewer than ten. V gene TRBV4-1 combines with J gene TRBJ1-2; 8 nucleotides agree with TRBD1. J lost 0 bases, V lost 2 bases, and 8 bases had no gene match. This CDR3 is 17 amino acids long. The germline gives CDR1 MGHRA, CDR2 YSYEKL. The CDR3 region is CASSQRSRGLANYGYTF. In DNA form, the CDR3 reads TGCGCCAGCAGCCAACGATCCAGGGGGCTCGCTAACTATGGCTACACCTTC.

A few counts support this clonotype. The gene calls are TRBV12-3 or TRBV12-4 and TRBJ1-5; no firm D call. The CDR3 totals 13 residues. Trimming shortened V by 4 bases and J by 5 bases, and 9 bases separated the two germline ends. The CDR3 is CASSSRRDQPQHF. The DNA for the CDR3 is TGTGCCAGCAGTTCCCGCCGGGATCAGCCCCAGCATTTT.

This clonotype was recorded at least ten times. V usage is TRBV7-3 and J usage is TRBJ2-1; D call uncertain. The ends were cut back, 2 bases at V and 7 bases at J, with 9 bases in the middle. Germline V CDR1 and CDR2: SGHTA, FQGTGA. The CDR3 is made up of 13 amino acids. CDR3 in amino acids: CASSLFLENEQFF. The DNA for the CDR3 is TGTGCCAGCAGCTTATTCCTGGAGAATGAGCAGTTCTTC.

This clonotype was found a few times. The chain carries TRBV2 and TRBJ1-1, with TRBD1 matching over 7 bases. Per germline, CDR1 SNHLY and CDR2 FYNNEI. This CDR3 is 14 amino acids long. J was trimmed by 7 bases and V by 6 bases; bases with no gene match: 11. The CDR3 DNA follows: TGTGCCAGCAGGAAAAGACATGGACAGGATGAAGCTTTCTTT. Translation: CASRKRHGQDEAFF.

The CDR3 loop reads CASSSLIRDEKLFF. CDR3 in DNA: TGTGCCAGCAGCTCCCTAATCCGAGATGAAAAACTGTTTTTT. The chain couples TRBV7-9 to TRBJ1-4; the D is unclear. The germline gives CDR1 SEHNR, CDR2 FQNEAQ (reference sequence). The CDR3 length is 14 residues. Trimming took off 4 bases at V and 6 bases at J, with 12 bases between the two ends.

The V gene is TRBV20-1, the J gene TRBJ1-2; 7 bases fit TRBD1. This CDR3 region has 13 residues. J was trimmed by 3 bases and V by 2 bases; bases with no gene match: 3. Germline V gives CDR1 DFQATT, CDR2 SNEGSKA (reference sequence). CDR3 sequence (DNA): TGCAGTGCTAGACAGGGGGGAGACTATGGCTACACCTTC. Translation: CSARQGGDYGYTF.

This clonotype was recorded many times. This chain links TRBV7-2 with TRBJ2-5; 8 nucleotides line up with TRBD1. Trimming cost V 4 bases and J 1 base; bases outside gene matches: 2. Germline values: CDR1 SGHTA, CDR2 FQGNSA. This CDR3 region has 14 residues. The CDR3 nucleotides are TGTGCCAGCAGCTCAGGGGGCCGCCAAGAGACCCAGTACTTC. Amino acid sequence: CASSSGGRQETQYF.

Ten or more counts support this clonotype. The genes are TRBV7-2 and TRBJ1-5; D is unresolved. V was trimmed by 2 bases and J by 5 bases, leaving 10 bases between them. The V gene's germline CDR1 is SGHTA and CDR2 FQGNSA. The CDR3 is 14 residues long. The CDR3 DNA is TGTGCCAGCAGCTTATTTACGGGTGATCAGCCCCAGCATTTT. Translation: CASSLFTGDQPQHF.

Regarding this clonotype: A clone one base away is much larger, so this may be a read error. The chain couples TRBV24-1 to TRBJ2-6; 10 bases line up with TRBD1. This CDR3 has 18 residues. Germline loops: CDR1 KGHDR, CDR2 SFDVKD. In nucleotides, the CDR3 is TGTGCCACCAGTCAGACCCTGACAGGGGGCTCTGGGGCCAACGCCCTGACTTTC. Translation gives CATSQTLTGGSGANALTF.

This clonotype has a count of ten or more. The chain recombines TRBV7-2 with TRBJ1-5; 7 bases fit TRBD1. Trimming cost V 3 bases and J 6 bases; bases outside gene matches: 8. CDR1 SGHTA and CDR2 FQGNSA come from the germline V gene. The CDR3 runs to 15 residues. This CDR3 is CASSLETGFSQPQHF. The DNA of the CDR3 is TGTGCCAGCAGCTTGGAGACAGGGTTTAGTCAGCCCCAGCATTTT.

The chain joins TRBV4-3 to TRBJ2-3, with 8 bases lining up with TRBD2. The CDR3 runs to 17 residues. Per the germline V gene, CDR1 is LGHNA and CDR2 is YSLEER. The junction had 11 bases not matched to a gene; V was cut back by 1 base and J by 5 bases. CDR3 sequence: CASSQVRPGLEQDTQYF. The CDR3 nucleotides are TGCGCCAGCAGCCAAGTGAGGCCGGGACTAGAACAAGATACGCAGTATTTT.

The chain couples TRBV28 to TRBJ2-7; the D is unclear. Trimming removed 7 bases from V and 4 bases from J, with 14 bases in between. Germline-derived CDR1 and CDR2 are MDHEN and SYDVKM. This CDR3 region has 13 residues. CDR3 loop: CASTTSPLYEQYF. The CDR3 DNA reads as TGTGCCAGCACCACCTCCCCCTTGTACGAGCAGTACTTC.

This CDR3 is CASSEGGGEYNEQFF. CDR3 nucleotides: TGTGCCAGCAGTGAAGGGGGGGGGGAATACAATGAGCAGTTCTTC. The gene calls are TRBV6-1 and TRBJ2-1; 7 bases line up with TRBD2. Germline CDR1 and CDR2: MNHNS and SASEGT. The ends lost 1 base at V and 4 bases at J; junction bases unmatched: 4. The CDR3 consists of 15 residues.

The rearrangement uses TRBV20-1 and TRBJ1-5, with D perhaps TRBD1 (5 bases). This CDR3 spans 16 amino acids. V was pared by 3 bases and J by 3 bases, with 18 bases between. CDR1 is DFQATT and CDR2 is SNEGSKA in the germline V gene (reference sequence). The CDR3 nucleotides are TGCAGTGCTAGCTATGGGGGATCGGGAAACAATCAGCCCCAGCATTTT. Translation: CSASYGGSGNNQPQHF.

The chain joins TRBV20-1 to TRBJ1-4, with TRBD1 identical over 8 bases. The ends lost 4 bases at V and 4 bases at J; junction bases unmatched: 5. Germline lookup yields CDR1 DFQATT and CDR2 SNEGSKA (reference sequence). The length of the CDR3 is 14 residues. The CDR3 sequence is CSATHRGSNEKLFF. DNA for the CDR3: TGCAGTGCTACTCACAGGGGGAGTAATGAAAAACTGTTTTTT.

This clonotype was recorded a few times. The chain carries TRBV5-1 and TRBJ2-1, with D uncertain. The CDR3 is 14 residues long. Germline loops: CDR1 SGHRS, CDR2 YFSETQ. V was clipped by 6 bases and J by 12 bases, with 22 bases between them. The CDR3 bases are TGCGCCAGCAAGTGGGATCGGACCTCCGTGGGGCAGTTCTTC. This codes for CASKWDRTSVGQFF.

The rearrangement links TRBV28 to TRBJ2-7; maybe TRBD1 (5 bases). Germline lookup yields CDR1 MDHEN and CDR2 SYDVKM. This CDR3 has 14 residues. V gave up 3 bases and J gave up 2 bases, with 11 bases separating them. The CDR3 region is CASSFKGWTYEQYF. CDR3 sequence (DNA): TGTGCCAGCAGTTTCAAGGGGTGGACCTACGAGCAGTACTTC.